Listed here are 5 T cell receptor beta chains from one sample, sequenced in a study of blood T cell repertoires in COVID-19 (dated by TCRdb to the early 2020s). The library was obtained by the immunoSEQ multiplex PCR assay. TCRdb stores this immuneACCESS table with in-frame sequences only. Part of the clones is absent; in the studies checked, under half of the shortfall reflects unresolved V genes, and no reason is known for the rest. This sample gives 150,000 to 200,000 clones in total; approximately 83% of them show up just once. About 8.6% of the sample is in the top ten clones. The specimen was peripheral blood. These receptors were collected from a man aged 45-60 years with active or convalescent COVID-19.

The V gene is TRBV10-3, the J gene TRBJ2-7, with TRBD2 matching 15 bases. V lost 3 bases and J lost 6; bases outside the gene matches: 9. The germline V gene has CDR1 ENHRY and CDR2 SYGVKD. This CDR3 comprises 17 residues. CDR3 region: CAISEGVGLAGGSEQYF. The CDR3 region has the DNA TGTGCCATCAGTGAAGGGGTTGGACTAGCGGGAGGGAGCGAGCAGTACTTC.

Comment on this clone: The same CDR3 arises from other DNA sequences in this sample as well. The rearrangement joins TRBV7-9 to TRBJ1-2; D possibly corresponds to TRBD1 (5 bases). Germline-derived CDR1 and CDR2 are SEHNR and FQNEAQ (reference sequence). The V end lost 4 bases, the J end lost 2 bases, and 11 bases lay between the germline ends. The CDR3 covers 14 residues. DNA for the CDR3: TGTGCCAGCAGCTCAGGGCAGGGAAACTATGGCTACACCTTC. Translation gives CASSSGQGNYGYTF.

The DNA for the CDR3 is TGTGCCAGCTCACCGGAGGGATATGGTGAAAAACTGTTTTTT. Translated, it gives CASSPEGYGEKLFF. The J gene is TRBJ1-4, the V gene TRBV18; D remains unclear. Trimming cost V 3 bases and J 7 bases, with 12 bases left between them. CDR3 length: 14 residues. Germline loops: CDR1 KGHSH, CDR2 LQKENI. Full variable domain (rest looked up from reference TRBV18 and TRBJ1-4): NAGVMQNPRHLVRRRGQEARLRCSPMKGHSHVYWYRQLPEEGLKFMVYLQKENIIDESGMPKERFSAEFPKEGPSILRIQQVVRGDSAAYFCASSPEGYGEKLFFGSGTQLSVL.

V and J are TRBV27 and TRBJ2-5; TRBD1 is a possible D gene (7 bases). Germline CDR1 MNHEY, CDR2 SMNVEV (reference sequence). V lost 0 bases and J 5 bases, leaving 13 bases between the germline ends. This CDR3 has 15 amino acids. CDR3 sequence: CASSLSGRGRETQYF. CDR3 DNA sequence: TGTGCCAGCAGTTTATCGGGCAGGGGGAGGGAGACCCAGTACTTC.

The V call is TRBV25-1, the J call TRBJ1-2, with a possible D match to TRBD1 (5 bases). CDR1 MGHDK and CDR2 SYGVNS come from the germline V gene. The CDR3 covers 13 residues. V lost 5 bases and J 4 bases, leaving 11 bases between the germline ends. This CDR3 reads CASSQGVIYGYTF. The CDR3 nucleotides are TGTGCCAGCAGTCAAGGGGTGATCTATGGCTACACCTTC.